The following is a T cell receptor (beta chain) sequence with its context. The target antigen is unknown. The data were obtained in a study of shared clonotypes between healthy human individuals. Notes on the study in general: Sample collection involved blood only; tissue repertoires are likely different.

The run depth of the assay was deep. Repertoires were generated with immunoSEQ multiplex PCR, while TCRdb's copy carries only in-frame clones and drops some. The repertoire holds 2,500,000 or so clones, with over 85% as singletons. V was pared by 5 bases and J by 2 bases, with 14 bases between. The length of the CDR3 is 15 residues. The V gene's germline CDR1 is SGHTA and CDR2 FQGTGA. Specimen: naive CD4+ T cells from PBMCs. The subset here: CD45RA+ positively selected. The genes are TRBV7-3 and TRBJ2-3; the D gene could be TRBD1 or TRBD2 (5 bases each). The receptor's source is a man in his late teens or twenties in good health. Some clones in this sample may be carry-over from other donors' samples. The CDR3 DNA reads TGTGCCAGCAGCGACCTCGGGACGGTCACAGATACGCAGTATTTT. Its protein product is CASSDLGTVTDTQYF.